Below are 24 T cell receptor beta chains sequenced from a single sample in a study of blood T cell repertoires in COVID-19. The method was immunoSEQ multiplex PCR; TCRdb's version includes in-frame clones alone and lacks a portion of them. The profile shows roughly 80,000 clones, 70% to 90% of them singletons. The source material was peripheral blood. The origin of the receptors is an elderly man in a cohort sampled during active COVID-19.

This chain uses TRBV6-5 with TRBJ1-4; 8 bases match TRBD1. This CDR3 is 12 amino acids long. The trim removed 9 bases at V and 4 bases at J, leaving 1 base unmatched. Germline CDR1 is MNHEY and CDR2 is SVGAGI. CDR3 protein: CARGQVNEKLFF. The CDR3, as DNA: TGTGCCAGGGGACAGGTTAATGAAAAACTGTTTTTT.

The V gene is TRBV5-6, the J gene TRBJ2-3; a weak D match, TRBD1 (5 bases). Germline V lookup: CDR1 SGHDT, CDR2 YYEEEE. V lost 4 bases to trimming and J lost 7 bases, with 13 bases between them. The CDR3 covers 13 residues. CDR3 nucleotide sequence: TGTGCCAGCAGCCCGCAGGGCAGGAATACGCAGTATTTT. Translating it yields CASSPQGRNTQYF.

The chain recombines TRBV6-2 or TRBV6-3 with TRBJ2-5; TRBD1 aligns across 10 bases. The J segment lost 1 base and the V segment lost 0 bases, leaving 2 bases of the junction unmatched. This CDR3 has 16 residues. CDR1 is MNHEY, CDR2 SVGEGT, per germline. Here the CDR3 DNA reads TGTGCCAGCAGTTACTCGGGGACAGGGGTCCAAGAGACCCAGTACTTC. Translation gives CASSYSGTGVQETQYF.

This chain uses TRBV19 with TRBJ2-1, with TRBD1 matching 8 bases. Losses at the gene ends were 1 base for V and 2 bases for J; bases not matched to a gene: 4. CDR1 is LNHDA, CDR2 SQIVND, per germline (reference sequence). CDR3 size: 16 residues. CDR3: CASSIGAGGPYNEQFF. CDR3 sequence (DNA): TGTGCCAGTAGTATAGGAGCAGGGGGCCCCTACAATGAGCAGTTCTTC.

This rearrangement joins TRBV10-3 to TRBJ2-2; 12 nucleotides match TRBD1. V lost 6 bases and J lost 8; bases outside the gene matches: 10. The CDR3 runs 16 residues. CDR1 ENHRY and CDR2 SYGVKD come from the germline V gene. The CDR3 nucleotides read TGTGCCATCAGGGGGACAGGGGGCTCCCTCGGAGGGGAGCTGTTTTTT. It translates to CAIRGTGGSLGGELFF.

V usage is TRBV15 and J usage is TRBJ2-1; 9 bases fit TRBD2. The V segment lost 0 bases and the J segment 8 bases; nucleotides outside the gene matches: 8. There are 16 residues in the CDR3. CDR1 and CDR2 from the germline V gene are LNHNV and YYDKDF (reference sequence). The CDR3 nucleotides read TGTGCCACCAGCAGAGATATGAGCGGGGGGCGCTATGAGCAGTTCTTC. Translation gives CATSRDMSGGRYEQFF. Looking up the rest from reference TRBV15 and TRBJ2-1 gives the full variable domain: DAMVIQNPRYQVTQFGKPVTLSCSQTLNHNVMYWYQQKSSQAPKLLFHYYDKDFNNEADTPDNFQSRRPNTSFCFLDIRSPGLGDTAMYLCATSRDMSGGRYEQFFGPGTRLTVL.

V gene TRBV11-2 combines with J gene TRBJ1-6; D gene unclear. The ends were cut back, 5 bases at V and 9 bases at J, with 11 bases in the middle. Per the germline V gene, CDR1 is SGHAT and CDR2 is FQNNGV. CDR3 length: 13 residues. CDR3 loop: CASSNAGGSPLHF. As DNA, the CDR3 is TGTGCCAGCAGCAACGCGGGCGGTTCACCCCTCCACTTT.

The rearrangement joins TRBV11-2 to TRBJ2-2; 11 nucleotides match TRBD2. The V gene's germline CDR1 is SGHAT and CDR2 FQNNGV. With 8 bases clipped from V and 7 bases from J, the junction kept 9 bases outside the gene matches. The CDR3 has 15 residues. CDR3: CASRTLAGGGGELFF. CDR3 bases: TGTGCCAGCCGTACTCTAGCGGGGGGCGGCGGGGAGCTGTTTTTT.

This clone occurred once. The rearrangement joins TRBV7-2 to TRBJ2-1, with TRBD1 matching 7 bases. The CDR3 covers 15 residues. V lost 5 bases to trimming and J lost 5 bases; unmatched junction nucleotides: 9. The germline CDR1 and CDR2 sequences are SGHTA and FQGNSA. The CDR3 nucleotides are TGTGCCAGCAGCCCCCCCGGACAGGACCACAATGAGCAGTTCTTC. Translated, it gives CASSPPGQDHNEQFF.

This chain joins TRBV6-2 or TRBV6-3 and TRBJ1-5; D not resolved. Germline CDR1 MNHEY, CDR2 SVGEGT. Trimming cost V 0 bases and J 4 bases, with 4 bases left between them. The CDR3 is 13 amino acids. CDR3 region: CASSYSANQPQHF. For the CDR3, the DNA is TGTGCCAGCAGTTACTCAGCTAATCAGCCCCAGCATTTT.

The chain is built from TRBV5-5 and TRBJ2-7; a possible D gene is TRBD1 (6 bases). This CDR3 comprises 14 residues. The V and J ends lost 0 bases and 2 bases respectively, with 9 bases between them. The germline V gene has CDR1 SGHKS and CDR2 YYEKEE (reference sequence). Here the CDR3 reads CASSLVDRPYEQYV. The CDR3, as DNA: TGTGCCAGCAGCTTGGTGGACAGACCCTACGAGCAGTACGTC.

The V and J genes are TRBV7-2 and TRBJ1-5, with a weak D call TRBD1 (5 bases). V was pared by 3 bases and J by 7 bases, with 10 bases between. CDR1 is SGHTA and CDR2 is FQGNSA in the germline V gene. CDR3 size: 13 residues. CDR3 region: CASSLMEGQPQHF. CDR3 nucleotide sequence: TGTGCCAGCAGCTTGATGGAGGGGCAGCCCCAGCATTTT.

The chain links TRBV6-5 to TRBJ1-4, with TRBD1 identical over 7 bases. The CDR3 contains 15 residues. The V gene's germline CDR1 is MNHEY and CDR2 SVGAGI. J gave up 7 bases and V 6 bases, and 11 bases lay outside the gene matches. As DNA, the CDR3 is TGTGCCAGCAGGACAGGGACGGTTAGAGGTGAAAAACTGTTTTTT. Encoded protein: CASRTGTVRGEKLFF.

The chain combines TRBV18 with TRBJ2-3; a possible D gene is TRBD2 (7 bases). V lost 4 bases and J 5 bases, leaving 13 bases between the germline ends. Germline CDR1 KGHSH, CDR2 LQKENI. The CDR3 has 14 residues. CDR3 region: CASSRGGAQDTQYF. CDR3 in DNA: TGTGCCAGCTCACGAGGGGGGGCTCAAGATACGCAGTATTTT. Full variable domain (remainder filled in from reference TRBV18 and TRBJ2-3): NAGVMQNPRHLVRRRGQEARLRCSPMKGHSHVYWYRQLPEEGLKFMVYLQKENIIDESGMPKERFSAEFPKEGPSILRIQQVVRGDSAAYFCASSRGGAQDTQYFGPGTRLTVL.

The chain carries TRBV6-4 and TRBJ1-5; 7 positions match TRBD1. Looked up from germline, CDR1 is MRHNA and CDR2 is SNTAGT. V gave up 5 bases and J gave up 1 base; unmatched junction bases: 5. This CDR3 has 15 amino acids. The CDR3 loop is CASSPGTASNQPQHF. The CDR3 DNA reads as TGTGCCAGCAGTCCCGGGACAGCGAGCAATCAGCCCCAGCATTTT.

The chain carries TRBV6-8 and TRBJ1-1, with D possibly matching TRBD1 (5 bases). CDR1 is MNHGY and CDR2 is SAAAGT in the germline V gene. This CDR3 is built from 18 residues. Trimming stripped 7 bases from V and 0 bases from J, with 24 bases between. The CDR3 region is CASIRAPRGGRVNTEAFF. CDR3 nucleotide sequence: TGTGCCAGCATCCGAGCCCCGCGGGGGGGGAGGGTGAACACTGAAGCTTTCTTT.

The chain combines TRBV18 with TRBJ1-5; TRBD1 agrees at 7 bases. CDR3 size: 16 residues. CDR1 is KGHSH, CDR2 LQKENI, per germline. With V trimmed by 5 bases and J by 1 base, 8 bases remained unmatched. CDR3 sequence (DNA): TGTGCCAGCTCATCCCGACAGGGTGGGAGCAATCAGCCCCAGCATTTT. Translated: CASSSRQGGSNQPQHF.

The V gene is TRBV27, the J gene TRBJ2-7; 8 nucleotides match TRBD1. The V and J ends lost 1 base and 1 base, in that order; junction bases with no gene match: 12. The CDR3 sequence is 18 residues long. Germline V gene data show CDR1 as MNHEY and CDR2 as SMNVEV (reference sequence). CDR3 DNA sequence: TGTGCCAGCAGTTTATTGAGGTCCCCCAGGGGGCGGTCCTACGAGCAGTACTTC. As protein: CASSLLRSPRGRSYEQYF.

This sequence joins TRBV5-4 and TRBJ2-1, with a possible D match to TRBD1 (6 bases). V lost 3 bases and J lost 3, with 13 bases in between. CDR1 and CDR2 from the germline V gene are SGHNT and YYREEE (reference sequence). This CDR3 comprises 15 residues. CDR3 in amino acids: CASSSPLTGYNEQFF. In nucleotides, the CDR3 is TGTGCCAGCAGCTCACCCCTGACAGGCTACAATGAGCAGTTCTTC. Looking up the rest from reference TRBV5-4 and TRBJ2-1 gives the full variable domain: ETGVTQSPTHLIKTRGQQVTLRCSSQSGHNTVSWYQQALGQGPQFIFQYYREEENGRGNFPPRFSGLQFPNYSSELNVNALELDDSALYLCASSSPLTGYNEQFFGPGTRLTVL.

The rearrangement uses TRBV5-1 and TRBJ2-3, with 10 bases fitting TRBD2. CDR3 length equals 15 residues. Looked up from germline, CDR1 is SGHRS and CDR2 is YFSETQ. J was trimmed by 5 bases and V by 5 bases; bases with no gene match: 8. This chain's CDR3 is CASRTGTSAGDTQYF. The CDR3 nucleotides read TGCGCCAGCAGAACCGGGACTAGCGCAGGAGATACGCAGTATTTT.

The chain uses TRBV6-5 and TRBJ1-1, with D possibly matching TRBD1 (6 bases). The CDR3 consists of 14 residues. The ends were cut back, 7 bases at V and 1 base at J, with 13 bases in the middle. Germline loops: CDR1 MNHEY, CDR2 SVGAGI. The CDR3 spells CASTESGANTEAFF. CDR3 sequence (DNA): TGTGCCAGCACAGAGTCAGGGGCGAACACTGAAGCTTTCTTT.

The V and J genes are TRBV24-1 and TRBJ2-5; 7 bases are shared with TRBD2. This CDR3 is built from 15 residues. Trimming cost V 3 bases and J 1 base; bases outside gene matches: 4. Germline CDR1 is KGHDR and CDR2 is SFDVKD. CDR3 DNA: TGTGCCACCAGTGATCCCCCGGGGGGCCAAGAGACCCAGTACTTC. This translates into CATSDPPGGQETQYF.

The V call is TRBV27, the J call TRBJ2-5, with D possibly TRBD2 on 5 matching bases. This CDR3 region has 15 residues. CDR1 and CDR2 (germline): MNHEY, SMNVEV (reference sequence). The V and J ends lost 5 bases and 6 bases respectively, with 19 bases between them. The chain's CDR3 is CASSPPGSAIKTQYF. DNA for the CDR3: TGTGCCAGCAGTCCCCCGGGGTCAGCTATAAAGACCCAGTACTTC.

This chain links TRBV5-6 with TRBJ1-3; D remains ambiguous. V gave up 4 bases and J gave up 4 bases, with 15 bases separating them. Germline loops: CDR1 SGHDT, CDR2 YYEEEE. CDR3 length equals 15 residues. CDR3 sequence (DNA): TGTGCCAGCAGCACGGTCGGCCAGGCAGGAAACACCATATATTTT. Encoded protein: CASSTVGQAGNTIYF.